A single count supports the clone carrying this T cell receptor beta chain. V was shortened by 1 base and J by 2 bases, with 14 bases between the two germline ends. Germline V lookup: CDR1 LGHNA, CDR2 YSLEER. The CDR3 runs to 17 residues. The data derive from a study of blood T cell repertoires in COVID-19. About the study: T cells, B-cell-depleted T cells, or PBMCs provided the cDNA or gDNA that served as material.

In the source study's methods: Estimation of nucleated cell counts was performed using reference gene primer amplification. Assay used: immunoSEQ multiplex PCR; TCRdb lists only in-frame clones, some missing. The D gene and trimming were derived from the DNA, and the V and J assignments and clone size from that table. The sample shows about 400,000 clones, 75% to 90% of them seen only once. The sequence derives from an older woman with COVID-19, enrolled during active disease. Sequencing used peripheral blood. The V call is TRBV4-3, the J call TRBJ1-4; a weak D match, TRBD1 (6 bases). DNA for the CDR3: TGCGCCAGCAGCCAAGCCCTTCAACAGGGTACTAATGAAAAACTGTTTTTT. Protein: CASSQALQQGTNEKLFF.